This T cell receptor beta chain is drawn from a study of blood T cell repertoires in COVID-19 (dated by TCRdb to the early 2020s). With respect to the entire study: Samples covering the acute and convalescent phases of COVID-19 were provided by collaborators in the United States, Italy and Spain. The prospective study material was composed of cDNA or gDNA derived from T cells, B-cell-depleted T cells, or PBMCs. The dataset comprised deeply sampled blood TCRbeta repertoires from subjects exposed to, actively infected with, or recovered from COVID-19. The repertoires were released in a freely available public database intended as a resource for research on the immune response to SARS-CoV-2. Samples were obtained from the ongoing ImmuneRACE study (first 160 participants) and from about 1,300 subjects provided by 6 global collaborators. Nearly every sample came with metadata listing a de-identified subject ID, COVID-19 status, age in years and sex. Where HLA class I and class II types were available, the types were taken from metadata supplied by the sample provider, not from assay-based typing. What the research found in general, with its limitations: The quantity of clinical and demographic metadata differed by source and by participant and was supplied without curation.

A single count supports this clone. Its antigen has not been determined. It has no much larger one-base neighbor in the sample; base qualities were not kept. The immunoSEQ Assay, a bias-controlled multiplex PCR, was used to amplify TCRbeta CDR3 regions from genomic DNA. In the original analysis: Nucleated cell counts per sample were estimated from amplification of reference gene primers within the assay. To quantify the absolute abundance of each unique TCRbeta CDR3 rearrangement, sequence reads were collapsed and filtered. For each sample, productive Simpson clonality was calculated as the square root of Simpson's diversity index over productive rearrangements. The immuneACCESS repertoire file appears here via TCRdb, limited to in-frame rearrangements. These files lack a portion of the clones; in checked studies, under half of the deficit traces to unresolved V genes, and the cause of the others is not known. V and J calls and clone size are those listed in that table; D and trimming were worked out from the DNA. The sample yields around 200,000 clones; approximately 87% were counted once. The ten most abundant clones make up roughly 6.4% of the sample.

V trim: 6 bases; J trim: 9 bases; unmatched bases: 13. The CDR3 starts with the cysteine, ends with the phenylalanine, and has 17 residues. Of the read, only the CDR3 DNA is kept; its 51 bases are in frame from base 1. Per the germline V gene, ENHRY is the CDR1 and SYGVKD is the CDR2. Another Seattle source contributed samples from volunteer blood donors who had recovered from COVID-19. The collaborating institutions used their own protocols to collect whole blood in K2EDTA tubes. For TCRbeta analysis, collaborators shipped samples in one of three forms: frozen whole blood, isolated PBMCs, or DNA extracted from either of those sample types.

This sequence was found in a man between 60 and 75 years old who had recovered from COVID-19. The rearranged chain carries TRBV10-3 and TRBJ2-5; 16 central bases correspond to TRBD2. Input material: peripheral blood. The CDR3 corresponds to CAISPGLAGGPRVAQYF. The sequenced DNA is TGTGCCATCAGCCCGGGACTAGCGGGAGGGCCACGCGTGGCCCAGTACTTC.